The TCR beta chain under discussion was sequenced for a study of shared clonotypes between healthy human individuals. About the research overall: Used for every donor were three CD4 naive, three CD4 memory, two CD8 naive and one CD8 memory plate. Study results and limitations: Shared clonotypes across all four donors exceeded non-shared ones in generation probability.

Of note for this clone: Its antigen remains unidentified.

CDR3 length: 13 residues. V was trimmed by 3 bases and J by 9 bases, leaving 14 bases between them. In germline, CDR1 is SGHTA, CDR2 FQGNSA. Here immunoSEQ multiplex PCR was the method, and the copy in TCRdb shows in-frame clones only, minus some. This table holds some 980,000 clones, approximately 80% found once. The specimen sequenced was memory CD4+ T cells sorted from blood. Subset defined: CD45RA-negative fraction. The TCR sequence derives from a man between 18 and 29 years old in good health. The chain carries TRBV7-2 and TRBJ1-2; D remains unclear. CDR3 loop: CASSLDQVLSYTF. In nucleotides, the CDR3 is TGTGCCAGCAGCTTGGACCAAGTCCTCAGCTACACCTTC. The entire variable domain, with the rest obtained from reference TRBV7-2 and TRBJ1-2, is as follows: GAGVSQSPSNKVTEKGKDVELRCDPISGHTALYWYRQSLGQGLEFLIYFQGNSAPDKSGLPSDRFSAERTGGSVSTLTIQRTQQEDSAVYLCASSLDQVLSYTFGSGTRLTVV.